This T cell receptor (beta chain) is drawn from a study of blood T cells in healthy people across ages (dated by TCRdb to 2014 to 2015). About the investigation overall: In model experiments, template switching captured roughly one uniquely barcoded TCR beta cDNA molecule for every two T cells. To avoid experimental bias, donors of different ages were randomly spread across the sequencing lanes. The donors were divided into four age groups: young (average around 17 years), middle-aged (about 39), aged (around 59) and long-lived (roughly 86). Using deep sequencing normalized with unique cDNA molecular identifiers, the study measured how TCR beta repertoire diversity changes with age. For two donors (one aged 18 to 30 and one aged 80 or older), the study analyzed two additional independent replicas of 1 million unique cDNA reads from the same blood draw.

The roughly 39 donors, aged about 6 to 95 years, were systemically healthy Caucasian individuals from Russia. Approximately 10 milliliters of peripheral blood were collected from each donor into EDTA-treated Vacutainer tubes. Ficoll-Paque density-gradient centrifugation was used to isolate PBMCs, with at least 6 million per sample. Trizol reagent was used to extract total RNA from the PBMCs, yielding at least 5.5 micrograms per sample. Naive CD45RAhigh/CD27high T cell percentages were measured by flow cytometry on a PBMC aliquot from every donor. Per the germline V gene (reference sequence), MNHEY is the CDR1 and SMNVEV is the CDR2. V was cut back by 6 bases and J by 7 bases, leaving a gap of 10 bases between them. Including cysteine and phenylalanine, the CDR3 has 11 amino acids. The read is trimmed to its CDR3 DNA, 33 bases read in frame from base 1. The library was obtained by 5' RACE. The sequencing machine was an Illumina HiSeq 2500. A second PCR of about 6 to 12 cycles was run with a J-beta primer mix and a sample-barcoded 5' primer. Each TCR beta cDNA molecule received a unique molecular identifier from a template-switch 5' adaptor carrying 12 random nucleotides. Each sample yielded at least 2.5 million CDR3-containing paired-end reads. First-strand cDNA synthesis was performed from all RNA using the Mint cDNA synthesis kit, with priming by a TRBC-specific oligonucleotide. After uracil-DNA glycosylase treatment, a first 18-cycle PCR used universal primers M1SS and BC2_uni_R on all cDNA. As for the authors' bioinformatics: For normalization, 1 million high-quality reads, each with a distinct molecular identifier, were randomly selected from each sample. Instead of being binned into consensus sequences, reads that shared molecular identifiers were thrown out. MiTCR, run with a Q25 quality threshold and the strictest error-elimination algorithm, handled CDR3 identification, clonotype clustering and error correction. Lower-bound total TCR beta diversity was estimated with a nonparametric unseen species model using Euler transformation. TCRdb's own reprocessing of the public reads used fastp at Q25 and MiXCR and kept productive beta chains. Each CDR3 protein appears once, grouped with its most common genes and DNA. These V and J calls rely on TCRdb rather than the paper's analysis. This sample is represented by some 900,000 distinct CDR3 sequences; 25% to 30% of them were singletons. The ten largest account for around a sixth of the sample.

What the work shows at the level of the full study, not this receptor alone: Estimates of total diversity from one million sequenced T cells were regarded as lower bounds and underestimates. Bulk unsorted PBMC profiling prevented conclusive comparison of naive and antigen-experienced compartments. The long-lived group showed more naive CD4+ T cells, fewer expanded clones and increased TCR diversity than the aged group, suggesting age selection. As age increased, observed TCR beta diversity per million T cells dropped in a roughly linear way, and a significant reduction was already evident by age roughly 40. The percentage of naive T cells measured by flow cytometry correlated strongly with observed TCR beta diversity. The CMV infection status of donors was not known, potentially confounding age-related changes in expanded clonotypes.

On this clonotype: Its antigen remains undetermined. One base away lies a much larger clone, so this may be a sequencing read error.

The sequenced sample was blood. The TCR originated in a woman of 80 years or more in good health. This chain is built from TRBV27 and TRBJ2-7; tentative D gene TRBD1, with 5 bases matching. The CDR3 protein: CASRRPGEQYF. The DNA reads as follows: TGTGCCAGCAGGCGACCAGGGGAGCAGTACTTC.